One and the same sample provided the 23 T cell receptor beta chains below, sequenced in a study of cytomegalovirus exposure and HLA in healthy donors. Assay: immunoSEQ multiplex PCR; the TCRdb copy retains only in-frame clones and omits some. The sample lists some 100,000 clones; around 85% were seen once. The specimen was PBMCs. Receptor source: a man aged 18 to 30 in good health and CMV-seropositive.

The chain joins TRBV18 to TRBJ1-2; 9 bases agree with TRBD1. Germline trimming cut 2 bases from V and 4 bases from J; bases unmatched to any gene: 8. Germline loops: CDR1 KGHSH, CDR2 LQKENI. The CDR3 runs 16 residues. The CDR3 DNA reads as TGTGCCAGCTCACCAAGGACAGGGGCCACCCCCTATGGCTACACCTTC. This encodes CASSPRTGATPYGYTF.

The table lists this clone with a count of one. The chain carries TRBV6-1 and TRBJ2-1; D gene ambiguous. Trimming shortened V by 2 bases and J by 7 bases, and 9 bases separated the two germline ends. CDR3 size: 13 residues. The germline CDR1 and CDR2 sequences are MNHNS and SASEGT. The DNA of the CDR3 is TGTGCCAGCAGTGAAAGAGAGAGGAATGAGCAGTTCTTC. The encoded protein is CASSERERNEQFF.

This rearrangement joins TRBV5-4 to TRBJ2-7; D might be TRBD2 (5 bases). From germline, CDR1 is SGHNT and CDR2 YYREEE (reference sequence). The CDR3 loop spans 14 amino acids. V was clipped by 2 bases and J by 5 bases, with 14 bases between them. The CDR3 nucleotides are TGTGCCAGCAGCTTTGGGCGGGCGGCACACGAGCAGTACTTC. This translates into CASSFGRAAHEQYF.

The chain employs TRBV6-5 and TRBJ1-4; no clear D gene. The germline V gene encodes CDR1 MNHEY and CDR2 SVGAGI. CDR3 size: 14 residues. Trimming cost V 4 bases and J 5 bases, with 11 bases left between them. The CDR3 DNA is TGTGCCAGCAGTTTACAGAGGGTGAATGAAAAACTGTTTTTT. Translated, it gives CASSLQRVNEKLFF.

This clone was recorded once. V is TRBV2 and J is TRBJ2-1; 9 nucleotides line up with TRBD2. In germline, CDR1 is SNHLY, CDR2 FYNNEI. Trimming removed 6 bases from V and 9 bases from J; junction bases left unmatched: 12. This CDR3 has 15 amino acids. CDR3 sequence reads: CASSAGTSWSGEQFF. Here the CDR3 DNA reads TGTGCCAGCAGCGCAGGGACTAGCTGGAGTGGTGAGCAGTTCTTC.

The chain employs TRBV7-2 and TRBJ2-7; a possible D gene is TRBD1 (5 bases). Trimming cost V 3 bases and J 6 bases, with 12 bases left between them. Germline V gene sequence: CDR1 SGHTA, CDR2 FQGNSA. The CDR3 consists of 13 residues. CDR3 sequence reads: CASSFQGSGEQYF. For the CDR3, the DNA is TGTGCCAGCAGCTTTCAGGGATCCGGCGAGCAGTACTTC.

The gene calls are TRBV28 and TRBJ1-5, with D maybe TRBD1 (5 bases). The CDR3 consists of 16 residues. Germline CDR1 MDHEN, CDR2 SYDVKM. V was shortened by 6 bases and J by 0 bases, with 15 bases between the two germline ends. Here the CDR3 reads CASRTDTGYSNQPQHF. Here the CDR3 DNA reads TGTGCCAGCAGAACGGACACTGGGTATAGCAATCAGCCCCAGCATTTT. The full variable domain, with the rest looked up from reference TRBV28 and TRBJ1-5, is DVKVTQSSRYLVKRTGEKVFLECVQDMDHENMFWYRQDPGLGLRLIYFSYDVKMKEKGDIPEGYSVSREKKERFSLILESASTNQTSMYLCASRTDTGYSNQPQHFGDGTRLSIL.

This chain joins TRBV14 and TRBJ2-7; D is ambiguous. From germline, CDR1 is SGHDN and CDR2 FVKESK. The CDR3 sequence is 11 residues long. Trimming removed 5 bases at V and 2 bases at J, with 4 bases between. CDR3 loop: CASSSAYEQYF. The CDR3 coding sequence is TGTGCCAGCAGCTCCGCCTACGAGCAGTACTTC.

The V and J genes are TRBV15 and TRBJ1-6, with 8 bases that match TRBD1. CDR1 LNHNV and CDR2 YYDKDF come from the germline V gene (reference sequence). The CDR3 is made up of 18 amino acids. The junction had 11 bases not matched to a gene; V was cut back by 0 bases and J by 7 bases. The CDR3 here is CATSRDPRRTGYNSPLHF. CDR3 nucleotide sequence: TGTGCCACCAGCAGAGACCCCCGGAGGACAGGGTACAATTCACCCCTCCACTTT.

This clone was picked up one time. The chain couples TRBV28 to TRBJ1-6; 9 bases map to TRBD1. Germline CDR1 and CDR2: MDHEN and SYDVKM. The CDR3 extends over 20 amino acids. V was pared by 3 bases and J by 0 bases, with 12 bases of the junction left unmatched. The CDR3 spells CASSFLPGTGRSSYNSPLHF. CDR3 bases: TGTGCCAGCAGTTTTCTTCCGGGGACAGGGCGGAGCTCCTATAATTCACCCCTCCACTTT.

The chain employs TRBV7-8 and TRBJ1-4; TRBD1 matches 9 bases. The CDR3 consists of 14 residues. The germline CDR1 and CDR2 sequences are SGHVS and FQNEAQ. After removal of 5 bases from V and 7 bases from J, the junction contained 5 bases not matched to a gene. The CDR3 coding sequence is TGTGCCAGCAGCCAGGGACAGGGAAGTGAAAAACTGTTTTTT. Its translation: CASSQGQGSEKLFF.

The V and J genes are TRBV5-1 and TRBJ1-1; the D is unclear. The germline CDR1 and CDR2 sequences are SGHRS and YFSETQ. The CDR3 sequence is 11 residues long. The V end was cut by 5 bases, the J end by 1 base, with 3 bases between. The DNA for the CDR3 is TGCGCCAGCAGGGCGAACACTGAAGCTTTCTTT. It translates to CASRANTEAFF.

The chain couples TRBV6-1 to TRBJ2-1; no clear D gene. CDR1 is MNHNS, CDR2 SASEGT, per germline. The CDR3 contains 12 residues. V lost 1 base, J lost 12 bases, and 10 bases lay in between. CDR3 bases: TGTGCCAGCAGTGAAGTGAGTTCTGGGCAGTTCTTC. This encodes CASSEVSSGQFF.

This sequence joins TRBV7-6 and TRBJ2-7, with a possible D match to TRBD2 (5 bases). Per the germline V gene, CDR1 is SGHVS and CDR2 is FNYEAQ. The CDR3 consists of 12 residues. Trimming pared 5 bases from V and 3 bases from J, leaving 8 bases between. CDR3 in amino acids: CASSHGDYEQYF. CDR3 DNA: TGTGCCAGCAGCCACGGGGACTACGAGCAGTACTTC.

In its sample, this clone was seen a few times. V is TRBV25-1 and J is TRBJ2-1; 8 bases line up with TRBD1. CDR3 length equals 16 residues. Germline CDR1 and CDR2: MGHDK and SYGVNS. V dropped 4 bases and J dropped 5; count of bases not matched to a gene: 10. The CDR3, as DNA: TGTGCCAGCAGTGGGACAGGGTTACCGATCAACAATGAGCAGTTCTTC. It codes for CASSGTGLPINNEQFF. The full variable domain, its missing parts supplied by reference TRBV25-1 and TRBJ2-1, is EADIYQTPRYLVIGTGKKITLECSQTMGHDKMYWYQQDPGMELHLIHYSYGVNSTEKGDLSSESTVSRIRTEHFPLTLESARPSHTSQYLCASSGTGLPINNEQFFGPGTRLTVL.

This chain links TRBV10-3 with TRBJ1-5; 7 nucleotides align to TRBD1. This CDR3 region has 14 residues. CDR1 and CDR2 from the germline V gene are ENHRY and SYGVKD. Trimming removed 10 bases from V and 12 bases from J; junction bases left unmatched: 18. The CDR3 DNA follows: TGTGCCACCAATCACGCGACAGGGAGTCGGGGCCAGCATTTT. It encodes CATNHATGSRGQHF.

In DNA form, the CDR3 reads TGTGCCAGCAGCTTCACAGGGGGAGAAAAACTGTTTTTT. It codes for CASSFTGGEKLFF. The chain couples TRBV5-5 to TRBJ1-4; 8 nucleotides line up with TRBD1. Per the germline V gene, CDR1 is SGHKS and CDR2 is YYEKEE (reference sequence). V trimming: 2 bases; J trimming: 8 bases; junction bases outside the gene matches: 2. This CDR3 region has 13 residues.

This clone appeared a single time. V usage is TRBV10-3 and J usage is TRBJ2-5; the match to TRBD1 covers 8 bases. The CDR3 runs to 14 residues. Germline loops: CDR1 ENHRY, CDR2 SYGVKD. V lost 6 bases, J lost 9 bases, and 12 bases stayed unmatched. CDR3 region: CAISGTGGSTAQYF. Written as DNA, the CDR3 is TGTGCCATCAGCGGGACAGGAGGATCCACGGCCCAGTACTTC.

The chain links TRBV7-9 to TRBJ2-2; D is possibly TRBD2 (7 bases). The V gene's germline CDR1 is SEHNR and CDR2 FQNEAQ (reference sequence). The V end was cut by 3 bases, the J end by 7 bases, with 24 bases between. The CDR3 has 18 amino acids. The CDR3 region is CASSFPSARGGPDGELFF. In nucleotides, the CDR3 is TGTGCCAGCAGCTTCCCCTCGGCGAGGGGGGGCCCGGACGGGGAGCTGTTTTTT.

This chain connects TRBV4-3 to TRBJ2-3; 7 nucleotides agree with TRBD2. Germline CDR1 and CDR2: LGHNA and YSLEER. The CDR3 is 15 amino acids. The J segment lost 6 bases and the V segment lost 0 bases, leaving 6 bases of the junction unmatched. The CDR3 protein is CASSQDRASGDTQYF. CDR3 DNA: TGCGCCAGCAGCCAAGATCGAGCTAGCGGCGATACGCAGTATTTT.

The V call is TRBV6-5, the J call TRBJ2-1; 7 positions match TRBD2. The ends lost 0 bases at V and 4 bases at J; junction bases unmatched: 6. From germline, CDR1 is MNHEY and CDR2 SVGAGI. The CDR3 runs 16 residues. The CDR3 region is CASSYSRGEFYNEQFF. The CDR3 bases are TGTGCCAGCAGTTACTCTCGGGGGGAATTTTACAATGAGCAGTTCTTC.

This clone was counted a few times. The genes are TRBV28 and TRBJ1-2, with 11 bases identical to TRBD1. Looked up from germline, CDR1 is MDHEN and CDR2 is SYDVKM. This CDR3 region has 15 residues. After removal of 1 base from V and 7 bases from J, the junction contained 5 bases not matched to a gene. CDR3 in DNA: TGTGCCAGCAGTTTATTTAGGACAGGGGGCGCTGGCTACACCTTC. This codes for CASSLFRTGGAGYTF.

This clone has just a few counts. The chain is built from TRBV27 and TRBJ1-6; D gene ambiguous. The germline V gene encodes CDR1 MNHEY and CDR2 SMNVEV (reference sequence). V lost 3 bases, J lost 9 bases, and 21 bases lay in between. This CDR3 has 17 amino acids. The CDR3 here is CASSFPRVAAHSSPLHF. CDR3 nucleotides: TGTGCCAGCAGTTTCCCGCGGGTAGCCGCCCATAGTTCACCCCTCCACTTT.